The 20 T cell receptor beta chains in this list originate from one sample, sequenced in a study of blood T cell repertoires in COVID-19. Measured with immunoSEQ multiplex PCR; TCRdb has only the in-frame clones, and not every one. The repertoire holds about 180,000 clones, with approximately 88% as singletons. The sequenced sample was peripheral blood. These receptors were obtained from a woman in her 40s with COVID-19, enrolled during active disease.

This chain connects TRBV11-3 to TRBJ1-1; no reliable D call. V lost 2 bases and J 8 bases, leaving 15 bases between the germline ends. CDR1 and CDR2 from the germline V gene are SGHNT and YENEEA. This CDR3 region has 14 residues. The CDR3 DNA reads TGTGCCAGCAGCTTACTGCTACGTGGCGGCGAAGCTTTCTTT. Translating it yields CASSLLLRGGEAFF.

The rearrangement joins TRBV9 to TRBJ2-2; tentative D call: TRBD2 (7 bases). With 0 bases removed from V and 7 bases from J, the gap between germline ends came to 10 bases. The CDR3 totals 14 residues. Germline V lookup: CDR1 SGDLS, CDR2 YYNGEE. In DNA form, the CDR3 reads TGTGCCAGCAGCGTAGCGGGGGGCCTCGGGGAGCTGTTTTTT. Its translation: CASSVAGGLGELFF.

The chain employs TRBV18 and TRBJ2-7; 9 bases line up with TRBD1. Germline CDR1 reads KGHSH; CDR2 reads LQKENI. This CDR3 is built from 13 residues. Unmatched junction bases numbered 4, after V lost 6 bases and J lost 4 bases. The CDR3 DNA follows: TGTGCCAGCTCTCGACAGGGGGAGTACGAGCAGTACTTC. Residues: CASSRQGEYEQYF.

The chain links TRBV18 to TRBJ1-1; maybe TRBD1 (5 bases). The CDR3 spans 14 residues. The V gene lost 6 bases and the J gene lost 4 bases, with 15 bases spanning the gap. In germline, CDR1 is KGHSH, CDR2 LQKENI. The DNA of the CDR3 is TGTGCCAGCTCCCCCGGGACTTCGAGCACTGAAGCTTTCTTT. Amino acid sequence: CASSPGTSSTEAFF.

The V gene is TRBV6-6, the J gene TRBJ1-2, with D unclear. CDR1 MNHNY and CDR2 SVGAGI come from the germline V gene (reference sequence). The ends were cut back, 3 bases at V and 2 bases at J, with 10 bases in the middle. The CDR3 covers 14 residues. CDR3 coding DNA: TGTGCCAGCAGTTATGACGGAGCAAACTATGGCTACACCTTC. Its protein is CASSYDGANYGYTF.

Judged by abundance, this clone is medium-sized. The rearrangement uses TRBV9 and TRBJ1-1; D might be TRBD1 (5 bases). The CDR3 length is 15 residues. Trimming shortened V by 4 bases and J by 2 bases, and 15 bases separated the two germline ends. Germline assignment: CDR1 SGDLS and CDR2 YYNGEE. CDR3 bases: TGTGCCAGCAGCACGCAAGCCCAGGGAAACACTGAAGCTTTCTTT. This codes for CASSTQAQGNTEAFF.

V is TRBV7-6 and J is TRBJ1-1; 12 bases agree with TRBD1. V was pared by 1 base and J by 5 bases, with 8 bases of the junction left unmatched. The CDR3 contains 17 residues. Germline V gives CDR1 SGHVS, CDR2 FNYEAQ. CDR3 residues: CASSLVRDRGLRTEAFF. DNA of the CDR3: TGTGCCAGCAGCTTAGTCCGGGACAGGGGGCTGCGGACTGAAGCTTTCTTT.

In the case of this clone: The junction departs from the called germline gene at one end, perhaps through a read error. CDR3 bases: TGTGCCAGCTCGCCCCTGGGGGCGGCAGTTTCTCGGAACGCTGAAGCTTTCTTT. This gives the protein CASSPLGAAVSRNAEAFF. V is TRBV18 and J is TRBJ1-1, with D possibly matching TRBD1 (6 bases). This CDR3 is built from 18 residues. CDR1 and CDR2 (germline): KGHSH, LQKENI.

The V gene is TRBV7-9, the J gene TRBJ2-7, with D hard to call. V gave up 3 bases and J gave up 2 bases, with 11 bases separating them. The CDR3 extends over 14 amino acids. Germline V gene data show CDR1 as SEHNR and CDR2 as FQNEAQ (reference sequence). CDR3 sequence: CASSFMGLTYEQYF. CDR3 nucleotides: TGTGCCAGCAGCTTTATGGGCCTGACCTACGAGCAGTACTTC.

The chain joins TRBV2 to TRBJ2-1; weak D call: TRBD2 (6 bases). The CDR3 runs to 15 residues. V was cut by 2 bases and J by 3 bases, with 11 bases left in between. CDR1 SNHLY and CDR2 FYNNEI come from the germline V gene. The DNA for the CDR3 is TGTGCCAGCAGTGAATCCGGCGGGGTCTACAATGAGCAGTTCTTC. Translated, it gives CASSESGGVYNEQFF.

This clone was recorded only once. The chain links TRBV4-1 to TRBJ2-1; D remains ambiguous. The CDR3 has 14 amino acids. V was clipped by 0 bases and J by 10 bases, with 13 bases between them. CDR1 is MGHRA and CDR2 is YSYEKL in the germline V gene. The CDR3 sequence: CASSQDGVPREQFF. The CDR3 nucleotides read TGCGCCAGCAGCCAAGATGGCGTCCCCAGGGAGCAGTTCTTC.

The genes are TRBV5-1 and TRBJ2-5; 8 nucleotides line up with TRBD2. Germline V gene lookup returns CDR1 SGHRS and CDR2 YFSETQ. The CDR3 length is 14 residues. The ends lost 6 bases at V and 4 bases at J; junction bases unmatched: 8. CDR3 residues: CASKSGGGRETQYF. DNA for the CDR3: TGCGCCAGCAAAAGCGGGGGAGGAAGAGAGACCCAGTACTTC. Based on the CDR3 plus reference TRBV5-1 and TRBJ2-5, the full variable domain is KAGVTQTPRYLIKTRGQQVTLSCSPISGHRSVSWYQQTPGQGLQFLFEYFSETQRNKGNFPGRFSGRQFSNSRSEMNVSTLELGDSALYLCASKSGGGRETQYFGPGTRLLVL.

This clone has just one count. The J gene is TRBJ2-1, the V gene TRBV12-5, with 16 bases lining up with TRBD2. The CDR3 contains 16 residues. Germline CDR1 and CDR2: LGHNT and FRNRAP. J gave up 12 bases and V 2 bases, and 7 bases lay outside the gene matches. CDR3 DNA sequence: TGTGCTAGTGGTTTGACGGGGACTAGCGGGGGGGCCGTGCAGTTCTTC. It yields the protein CASGLTGTSGGAVQFF.

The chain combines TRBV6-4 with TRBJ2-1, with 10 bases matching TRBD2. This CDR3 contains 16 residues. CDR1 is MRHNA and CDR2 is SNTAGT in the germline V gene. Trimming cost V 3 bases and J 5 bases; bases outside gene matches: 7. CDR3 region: CASSETSGEDHNEQFF. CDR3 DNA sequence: TGTGCCAGCAGTGAAACTAGCGGGGAGGACCACAATGAGCAGTTCTTC.

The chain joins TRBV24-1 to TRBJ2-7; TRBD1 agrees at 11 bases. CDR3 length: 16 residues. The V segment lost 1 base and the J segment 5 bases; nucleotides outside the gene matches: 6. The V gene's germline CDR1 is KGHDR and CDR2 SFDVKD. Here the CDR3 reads CATSDFPGQGVHEQYF. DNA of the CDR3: TGTGCCACCAGTGATTTCCCGGGACAGGGGGTCCACGAGCAGTACTTC.

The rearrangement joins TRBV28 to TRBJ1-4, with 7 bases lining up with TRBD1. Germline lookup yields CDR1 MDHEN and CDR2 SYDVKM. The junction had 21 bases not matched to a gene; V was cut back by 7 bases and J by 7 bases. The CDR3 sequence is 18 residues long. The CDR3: CASKNLWATGTDGEKLFF. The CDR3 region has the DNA TGTGCCAGCAAAAACCTTTGGGCCACCGGGACAGATGGTGAAAAACTGTTTTTT.

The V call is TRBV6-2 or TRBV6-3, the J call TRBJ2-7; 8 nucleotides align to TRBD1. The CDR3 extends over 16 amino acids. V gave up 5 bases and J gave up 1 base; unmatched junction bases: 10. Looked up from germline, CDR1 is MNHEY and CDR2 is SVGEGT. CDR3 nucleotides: TGTGCCAGCAGTGGGGGACCGGGACAGGTGTCCTACGAGCAGTACTTC. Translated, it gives CASSGGPGQVSYEQYF.

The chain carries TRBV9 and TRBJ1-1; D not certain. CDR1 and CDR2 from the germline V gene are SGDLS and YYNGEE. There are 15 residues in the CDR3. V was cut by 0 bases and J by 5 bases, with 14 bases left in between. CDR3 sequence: CASSVDFGVGTEAFF. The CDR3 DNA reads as TGTGCCAGCAGCGTAGATTTCGGGGTAGGTACTGAAGCTTTCTTT.

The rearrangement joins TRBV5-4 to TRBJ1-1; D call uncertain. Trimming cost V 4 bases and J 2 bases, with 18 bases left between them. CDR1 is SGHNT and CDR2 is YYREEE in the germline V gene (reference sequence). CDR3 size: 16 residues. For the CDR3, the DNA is TGTGCCAGCAGCCCCTCCCGGGAGCCGATTAACACTGAAGCTTTCTTT. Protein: CASSPSREPINTEAFF.

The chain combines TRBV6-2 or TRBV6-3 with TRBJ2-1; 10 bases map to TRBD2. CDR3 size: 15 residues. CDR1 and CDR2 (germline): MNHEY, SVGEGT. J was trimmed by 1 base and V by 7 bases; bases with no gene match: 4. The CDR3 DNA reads TGTGCCAGCACTTATAGCGGGAGGTCCTACAATGAGCAGTTCTTC. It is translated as CASTYSGRSYNEQFF.